This TCR beta chain comes out of a study of shared clonotypes between healthy human individuals. V was trimmed by 5 bases and J by 2 bases, leaving 15 bases between them. The length of the CDR3 is 15 residues. Germline-derived CDR1 and CDR2 are SEHNR and FQNEAQ (reference sequence). Sequencing was performed with immunoSEQ multiplex PCR; in TCRdb, only in-frame clones are kept and a portion is missing. The sample carries approximately 2.1 million clones, more than 80% recorded once. All participating donors were Caucasian adults from Nashville, Tennessee. From CD4+ cells came CD45RA+ naive and CD45RA-negative memory subsets.

The receptor was derived from a man between 18 and 29 years old in good health. Some clones in this sample may be carry-over from other donors' samples. Specimen: naive CD4+ T cells from PBMCs. As to subset: CD45RA+ positively selected. This sequence joins TRBV7-9 and TRBJ1-2; D is possibly TRBD1 (5 bases). The CDR3 nucleotides read TGTGCCAGCAGCGAGAGGGCCGGGACCAACTATGGCTACACCTTC. It codes for CASSERAGTNYGYTF.